This T cell receptor beta chain appears in the sequencing data of a study of shared clonotypes between healthy human individuals. Study results and limitations: Rarefaction indicated that sorted-subset sequencing remained incomplete although depth was large. Researchers sampled blood only, noting tissue repertoires likely differ.

As to this clone: Its antigen is still unknown.

CD4+ cells underwent separation, giving CD45RA+ naive and CD45RA-negative memory subsets. TCRdb keeps only in-frame clones here, not all; method: immunoSEQ multiplex PCR. The sample carries some 2,500,000 clones, roughly 90% recorded once. There are 13 residues in the CDR3. Germline loops: CDR1 LNHDA, CDR2 SQIVND (reference sequence). V was trimmed by 7 bases and J by 4 bases, leaving 11 bases between them. The source material was naive CD4+ T cells from PBMCs. Sample subset: CD45RA+ positively selected. The rearrangement joins TRBV19 to TRBJ1-5; a weak D match, TRBD1 (5 bases). This TCR derives from a man between 18 and 29 years old in good health. Some clones in this sample may be carry-over from other donors' samples. The CDR3 protein is CASTGYFNQPQHF. CDR3 nucleotide sequence: TGTGCCAGTACAGGGTACTTTAATCAGCCCCAGCATTTT.